This T cell receptor beta chain was recorded in a study of read filtering for tumor transcriptome and immune sequencing. On the study more broadly: About 8 patients were R-ISS I, around 15 were R-ISS II, six or seven were R-ISS III. TCR-mapped reads were about 4.05 to 10.27 million with IR-seq versus 85 to 1273 with RNA-seq.

Study-wide results and limits: Even smaller IR-seq throughput identified most shared clonotypes. Sorted CD138-negative bone marrow cells were not purified T cells.

This clonotype was seen only a few times. No antigen is known for it. This may be a read error, as it is one base from a much larger clone. The library was built from around 0.4 ug RNA with molecular barcoded adaptors for alpha/delta and beta/gamma chains. MiXCR, run by TCRdb on the reads, gives a single entry per CDR3 protein. The data show 100,000 to 150,000 distinct CDR3 sequences, around 14% seen once. The CDR3 runs 12 residues. Germline assignment: CDR1 SGHAT and CDR2 FQDESV (reference sequence). V shed 8 bases and J shed 6 bases, with 14 bases lying between them. The sample comprised a population of CD138-negative cells sorted from bone marrow. This sequence was found in a donor at least 40 years old with multiple myeloma. J is TRBJ2-7 and V is TRBV11-1; the D is unclear. The CDR3 spells CASGSQTREQYF. The CDR3 nucleotides are TGTGCCAGCGGCTCACAGACACGCGAGCAGTACTTC.